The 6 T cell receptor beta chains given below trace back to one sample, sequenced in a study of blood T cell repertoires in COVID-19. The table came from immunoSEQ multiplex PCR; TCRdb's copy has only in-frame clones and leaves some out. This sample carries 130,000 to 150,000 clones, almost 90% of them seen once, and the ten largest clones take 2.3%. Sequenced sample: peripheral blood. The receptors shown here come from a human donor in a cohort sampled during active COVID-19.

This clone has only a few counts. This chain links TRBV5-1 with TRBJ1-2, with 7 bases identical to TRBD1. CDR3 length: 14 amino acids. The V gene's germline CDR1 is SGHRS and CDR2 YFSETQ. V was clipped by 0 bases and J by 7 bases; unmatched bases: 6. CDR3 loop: CASSLGQGIGGYTF. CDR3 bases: TGCGCCAGCAGCTTGGGACAGGGAATCGGTGGCTACACCTTC.

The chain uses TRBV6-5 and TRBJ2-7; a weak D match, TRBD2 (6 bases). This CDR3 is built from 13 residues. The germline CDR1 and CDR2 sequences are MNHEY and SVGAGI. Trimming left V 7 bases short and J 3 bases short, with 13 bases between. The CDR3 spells CASKLAGRYEQYF. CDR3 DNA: TGTGCCAGCAAATTGGCGGGACGCTACGAGCAGTACTTC.

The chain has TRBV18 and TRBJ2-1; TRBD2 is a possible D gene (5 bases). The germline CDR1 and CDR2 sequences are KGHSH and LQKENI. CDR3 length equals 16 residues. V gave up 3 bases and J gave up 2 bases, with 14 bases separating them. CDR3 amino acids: CASSPGLAGTYNEQFF. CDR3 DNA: TGTGCCAGCTCACCGGGCTTGGCGGGCACCTACAATGAGCAGTTCTTC.

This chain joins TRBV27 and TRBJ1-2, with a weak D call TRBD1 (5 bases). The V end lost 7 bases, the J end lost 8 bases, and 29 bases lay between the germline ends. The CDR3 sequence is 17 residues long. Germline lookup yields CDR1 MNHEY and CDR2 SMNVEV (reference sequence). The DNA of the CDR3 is TGTGCCAGCAACCCTACAGGAACGACAGCCCGTCCTATCGGCTACACCTTC. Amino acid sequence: CASNPTGTTARPIGYTF.

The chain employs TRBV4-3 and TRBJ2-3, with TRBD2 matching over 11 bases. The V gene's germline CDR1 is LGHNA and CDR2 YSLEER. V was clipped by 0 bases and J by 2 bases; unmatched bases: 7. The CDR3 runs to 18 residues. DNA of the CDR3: TGCGCCAGCAGCCAAGAGGTAGCGGGGGGGCAGAACACAGATACGCAGTATTTT. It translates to CASSQEVAGGQNTDTQYF.

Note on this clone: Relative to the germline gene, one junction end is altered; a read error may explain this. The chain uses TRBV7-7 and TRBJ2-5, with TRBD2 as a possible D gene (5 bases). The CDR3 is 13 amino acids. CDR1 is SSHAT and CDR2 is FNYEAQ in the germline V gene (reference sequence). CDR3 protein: CASSLNRGETQYF. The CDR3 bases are TGTGCTAGCAGCTTAAATAGAGGGGAGACCCAGTACTTC.